The 23 T cell receptor beta chains reported below all come from one sample, sequenced in a study of T cell responses to AZD1222 COVID-19 vaccine. Clones were sequenced by immunoSEQ multiplex PCR, and TCRdb holds only the in-frame ones, with some missing. This sample has about 97,000 clones, with more than 85% found just once. The input for sequencing was peripheral blood, taken on day 0 of AZD1222 vaccination. The origin of the receptors is an adult in good health.

This clone appeared a single time. The chain is built from TRBV5-1 and TRBJ1-5, with D possibly matching TRBD1 (5 bases). V gave up 8 bases and J gave up 5 bases, with 11 bases separating them. This CDR3 has 12 residues. CDR1 SGHRS and CDR2 YFSETQ come from the germline V gene. For the CDR3, the DNA is TGCGCCAGTTGGACACGGTATCAGCCCCAGCATTTT. It is translated as CASWTRYQPQHF.

The gene calls are TRBV2 and TRBJ2-1; D remains unclear. V lost 5 bases to trimming and J lost 5 bases, with 4 bases between them. The CDR3 runs to 11 residues. CDR1 and CDR2 (germline): SNHLY, FYNNEI. This CDR3 is CASSLNNEQFF. DNA of the CDR3: TGTGCCAGCAGTCTGAACAATGAGCAGTTCTTC.

Written as DNA, the CDR3 is TGCAGCGTTGAATTAGGGGAACAGCCCCAGCATTTT. Its translation is CSVELGEQPQHF. This chain connects TRBV29-1 to TRBJ1-5; tentative D call: TRBD1 (5 bases). CDR1 and CDR2 (germline): SQVTM, ANQGSEA. The V and J ends lost 2 bases and 7 bases respectively, with 9 bases between them. The length of the CDR3 is 12 residues.

The genes are TRBV7-9 and TRBJ1-1; D gene ambiguous. This CDR3 contains 12 residues. Germline lookup yields CDR1 SEHNR and CDR2 FQNEAQ (reference sequence). Trimming shortened V by 7 bases and J by 1 base, and 7 bases separated the two germline ends. In DNA, the CDR3 is TGTGCCAGCACCGGGAAGAACACTGAAGCTTTCTTT. Translated, it gives CASTGKNTEAFF.

This chain links TRBV5-1 with TRBJ2-1; D might be TRBD2 (6 bases). The germline V and J ends were trimmed by 4 bases and 0 bases, with 11 bases remaining between them. The length of the CDR3 is 15 residues. CDR1 SGHRS and CDR2 YFSETQ come from the germline V gene. The CDR3 sequence: CASSADGSSYNEQFF. CDR3 DNA: TGCGCCAGCAGCGCGGACGGGAGCTCCTACAATGAGCAGTTCTTC.

J is TRBJ1-1 and V is TRBV5-4; TRBD1 agrees at 7 bases. V gave up 3 bases and J gave up 4 bases; unmatched junction bases: 9. The CDR3 loop spans 15 amino acids. Germline V lookup: CDR1 SGHNT, CDR2 YYREEE (reference sequence). The CDR3 loop reads CASSSAEGAITEAFF. In DNA, the CDR3 is TGTGCCAGCAGCTCAGCCGAGGGGGCAATCACTGAAGCTTTCTTT.

The V call is TRBV18, the J call TRBJ1-1; 10 bases are shared with TRBD1. With V trimmed by 2 bases and J by 6 bases, 0 bases remained unmatched. The CDR3 is 13 residues long. Germline V gene lookup returns CDR1 KGHSH and CDR2 LQKENI. This chain's CDR3 is CASSPGQGAEAFF. The CDR3 DNA reads as TGTGCCAGCTCACCAGGACAGGGGGCTGAAGCTTTCTTT.

The chain combines TRBV24-1 with TRBJ2-3; D uncertain. V lost 7 bases and J 0 bases, leaving 1 base between the germline ends. The CDR3 has 11 amino acids. Germline V gives CDR1 KGHDR, CDR2 SFDVKD. The CDR3, as DNA: TGTGCCACCAGCAGCACAGATACGCAGTATTTT. Encoded protein: CATSSTDTQYF.

The chain uses TRBV9 and TRBJ2-3; 9 bases match TRBD2. V trimming: 0 bases; J trimming: 6 bases; junction bases outside the gene matches: 5. Per the germline V gene, CDR1 is SGDLS and CDR2 is YYNGEE. The CDR3 spans 15 residues. CDR3 DNA sequence: TGTGCCAGCAGCGTAGACTCGGGACTAGCTGATACGCAGTATTTT. Its protein product is CASSVDSGLADTQYF. Drawing the rest from reference TRBV9 and TRBJ2-3, the complete variable domain is DSGVTQTPKHLITATGQRVTLRCSPRSGDLSVYWYQQSLDQGLQFLIQYYNGEERAKGNILERFSAQQFPDLHSELNLSSLELGDSALYFCASSVDSGLADTQYFGPGTRLTVL.

This chain joins TRBV6-5 and TRBJ1-5; D unresolved. From germline, CDR1 is MNHEY and CDR2 SVGAGI. The CDR3 has 13 amino acids. The germline V and J ends were trimmed by 7 bases and 5 bases, with 12 bases remaining between them. The CDR3 sequence: CASTWTADQPQHF. In DNA form, the CDR3 reads TGTGCCAGCACCTGGACCGCCGATCAGCCCCAGCATTTT.

The chain uses TRBV27 and TRBJ1-5, with TRBD1 as a possible D gene (6 bases). Trimming took 5 bases from V and 1 from J, leaving 18 bases between them. The CDR3 is made up of 17 amino acids. CDR1 and CDR2 from the germline V gene are MNHEY and SMNVEV (reference sequence). CDR3 sequence: CASSPRGRGISNQPQHF. The CDR3 nucleotides read TGTGCCAGCAGTCCCCGGGGCAGGGGTATAAGCAATCAGCCCCAGCATTTT.

V is TRBV7-2 and J is TRBJ1-2, with D perhaps matching TRBD1 (6 bases). With 1 base removed from V and 4 bases from J, the gap between germline ends came to 13 bases. Germline assignment: CDR1 SGHTA and CDR2 FQGNSA. The CDR3 runs 15 residues. Here the CDR3 DNA reads TGTGCCAGCAGCTTAGAAAGGGGGGACCTCTATGGCTACACCTTC. It encodes CASSLERGDLYGYTF.

The V call is TRBV7-9, the J call TRBJ1-1, with D possibly matching TRBD1 (5 bases). Germline V CDR1 and CDR2: SEHNR, FQNEAQ (reference sequence). V lost 1 base and J 6 bases, leaving 18 bases between the germline ends. This CDR3 has 16 residues. CDR3 sequence (DNA): TGTGCCAGCAGCTTAGGGGCAGGGCAGTTGGAGGCTGAAGCTTTCTTT. This translates into CASSLGAGQLEAEAFF.

The chain links TRBV14 to TRBJ2-7; D gene uncertain. CDR1 is SGHDN, CDR2 FVKESK, per germline. The CDR3 totals 12 residues. The V end was cut by 3 bases, the J end by 1 base, with 4 bases between. The CDR3 reads CASSQGSYEQYF. As DNA, the CDR3 is TGTGCCAGCAGCCAGGGTTCCTACGAGCAGTACTTC. The complete variable domain, with remaining parts taken from reference TRBV14 and TRBJ2-7, reads EAGVTQFPSHSVIEKGQTVTLRCDPISGHDNLYWYRRVMGKEIKFLLHFVKESKQDESGMPNNRFLAERTGGTYSTLKVQPAELEDSGVYFCASSQGSYEQYFGPGTRLTVT.

The rearrangement links TRBV9 to TRBJ2-2; 9 nucleotides agree with TRBD1. The CDR3 covers 16 residues. The ends lost 0 bases at V and 4 bases at J; junction bases unmatched: 4. Per the germline V gene, CDR1 is SGDLS and CDR2 is YYNGEE. The CDR3 coding sequence is TGTGCCAGCAGCGTAGTGCCGGACAGGGGCACCGGGGAGCTGTTTTTT. Its translation is CASSVVPDRGTGELFF.

The chain couples TRBV20-1 to TRBJ1-3; D not resolved. The CDR3 is 15 amino acids. V was trimmed by 3 bases and J by 0 bases, leaving 12 bases between them. Per the germline V gene, CDR1 is DFQATT and CDR2 is SNEGSKA (reference sequence). The CDR3 bases are TGCAGTGCTAGTGACCCAAGAAACTCTGGAAACACCATATATTTT. Protein product: CSASDPRNSGNTIYF.

V usage is TRBV21-1 and J usage is TRBJ2-1. TRBV21-1 is a documented pseudogene. This CDR3 is built from 17 residues. CDR3 DNA sequence: TGTGCCAGCAGCAAATTCGACAGAGGGAGCTCCTACAATGAGCAGTTCTTC. It encodes CASSKFDRGSSYNEQFF.

The DNA of the CDR3 is TGTGCCACCCGGACAGGGGAGGGATACGAGCAGTACTTC. It is translated as CATRTGEGYEQYF. The chain couples TRBV6-5 to TRBJ2-7; 9 bases are shared with TRBD1. Germline V gives CDR1 MNHEY, CDR2 SVGAGI. Unmatched junction bases numbered 8, after V lost 10 bases and J lost 4 bases. This CDR3 comprises 13 residues.

For the CDR3, the DNA is TGTGCCAGCAGCTTAACAGACGAGAACACTGAAGCTTTCTTT. Protein sequence: CASSLTDENTEAFF. The chain recombines TRBV11-2 with TRBJ1-1, with D unclear. Trimming shortened V by 2 bases and J by 1 base, and 8 bases separated the two germline ends. The germline gives CDR1 SGHAT, CDR2 FQNNGV. The CDR3 has 14 residues.

The chain has TRBV24-1 and TRBJ1-5; possible D gene TRBD1, 6 bases. The CDR3 totals 17 residues. V was cut by 3 bases and J by 0 bases, with 14 bases left in between. In germline, CDR1 is KGHDR, CDR2 SFDVKD. CDR3 DNA sequence: TGTGCCACCAGTGATCCTCTCGACAGGTATAGCAATCAGCCCCAGCATTTT. It specifies CATSDPLDRYSNQPQHF.

The chain has TRBV4-2 and TRBJ1-6, with a possible D match to TRBD1 (5 bases). The CDR3 contains 16 residues. V lost 0 bases to trimming and J lost 8 bases, with 14 bases between them. Germline V gene lookup returns CDR1 LGHNA and CDR2 YNFKEQ. In DNA form, the CDR3 reads TGTGCCAGCAGCCAAGATTCAGGGTATAGGGATTCACCCCTCCACTTT. This encodes CASSQDSGYRDSPLHF.

The DNA of the CDR3 is TGTGCCAGCAGCTCCCCGACTAGCGCGCACTACGAGCAGTACTTC. Protein: CASSSPTSAHYEQYF. The chain is built from TRBV7-6 and TRBJ2-7; 8 bases fit TRBD2. CDR3 length: 15 amino acids. The germline gives CDR1 SGHVS, CDR2 FNYEAQ. The J segment lost 3 bases and the V segment lost 4 bases, leaving 8 bases of the junction unmatched.

The chain has TRBV28 and TRBJ1-4; TRBD1 is a possible D gene (6 bases). Germline CDR1 is MDHEN and CDR2 is SYDVKM. The CDR3 contains 14 residues. The ends were cut back, 7 bases at V and 3 bases at J, with 12 bases in the middle. Here the CDR3 reads CASTSGGANEKLFF. CDR3 nucleotides: TGTGCCAGCACCTCGGGGGGCGCTAATGAAAAACTGTTTTTT. The full variable domain, in which reference TRBV28 and TRBJ1-4 provide the parts outside the CDR3, is DVKVTQSSRYLVKRTGEKVFLECVQDMDHENMFWYRQDPGLGLRLIYFSYDVKMKEKGDIPEGYSVSREKKERFSLILESASTNQTSMYLCASTSGGANEKLFFGSGTQLSVL.